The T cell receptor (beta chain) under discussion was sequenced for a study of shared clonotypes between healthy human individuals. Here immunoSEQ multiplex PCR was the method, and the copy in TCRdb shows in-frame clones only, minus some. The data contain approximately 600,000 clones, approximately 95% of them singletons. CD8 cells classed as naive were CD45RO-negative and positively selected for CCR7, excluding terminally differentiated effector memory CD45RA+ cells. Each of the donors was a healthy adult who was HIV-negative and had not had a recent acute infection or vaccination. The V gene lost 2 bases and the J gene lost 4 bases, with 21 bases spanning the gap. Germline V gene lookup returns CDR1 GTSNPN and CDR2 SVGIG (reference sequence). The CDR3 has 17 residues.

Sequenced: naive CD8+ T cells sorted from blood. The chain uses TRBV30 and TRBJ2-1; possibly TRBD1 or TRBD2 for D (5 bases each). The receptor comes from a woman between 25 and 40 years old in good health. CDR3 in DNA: TGTGCCTGGAGTAGGCGCCGGGGACCTTCGGGGTACAATGAGCAGTTCTTC. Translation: CAWSRRRGPSGYNEQFF.